This passage covers 18 T cell receptor beta chains from one sample sequenced in a study of PD-L1 blockade in urothelial cancer. Time point here: pretreatment peripheral blood. The method was immunoSEQ multiplex PCR; TCRdb's version includes in-frame clones alone and lacks a portion of them. This table has 40,000 to 60,000 clones, under 90% appearing once. Here the sequenced sample was PBMCs, taken around atezolizumab (anti-PD-L1) treatment. The receptors stem from a man between 65 and 85 years old with urothelial cancer.

This sequence joins TRBV15 and TRBJ1-1, with D maybe TRBD1 (6 bases). The CDR3 length is 16 residues. V shed 4 bases and J shed 0 bases, with 15 bases lying between them. The V gene's germline CDR1 is LNHNV and CDR2 YYDKDF (reference sequence). The CDR3 bases are TGTGCCACCAGCATGTCTACAGGGACCATGAACACTGAAGCTTTCTTT. Protein sequence: CATSMSTGTMNTEAFF.

The V gene is TRBV7-3, the J gene TRBJ1-2; 10 nucleotides agree with TRBD1. The germline gives CDR1 SGHTA, CDR2 FQGTGA. This CDR3 is 16 amino acids long. Unmatched junction bases numbered 7, after V lost 5 bases and J lost 1 base. CDR3 DNA: TGTGCCAGCAGCAACAGCGGGACAGGGGTTAACTATGGCTACACCTTC. This translates into CASSNSGTGVNYGYTF.

This clone was observed a few times. The chain carries TRBV19 and TRBJ2-7; D possibly corresponds to TRBD1 (5 bases). CDR1 is LNHDA and CDR2 is SQIVND in the germline V gene (reference sequence). V gave up 3 bases and J gave up 4 bases, with 16 bases separating them. The CDR3 totals 15 residues. The CDR3 sequence is CASSISGALTYEQYF. The CDR3 bases are TGTGCCAGTAGTATTTCTGGGGCACTAACTTACGAGCAGTACTTC.

The rearrangement links TRBV4-1 to TRBJ1-6; 8 bases are a match to TRBD1. The V and J ends lost 4 bases and 10 bases, in that order; junction bases with no gene match: 18. Germline CDR1 MGHRA, CDR2 YSYEKL. This CDR3 is 18 amino acids long. This CDR3 reads CASSRLGRDRHAQSPLHF. The CDR3 nucleotides read TGCGCCAGCAGCCGGTTAGGAAGGGACAGGCACGCACAATCACCCCTCCACTTT.

The CDR3 nucleotides read TGTGCCAGCAGTGATCGCGGGACAGCTTATGGCTACACCTTC. Translation gives CASSDRGTAYGYTF. The chain is built from TRBV6-1 and TRBJ1-2, with 7 bases that match TRBD1. This CDR3 has 14 residues. The V and J ends lost 3 bases and 5 bases, in that order; junction bases with no gene match: 6. Germline CDR1 is MNHNS and CDR2 is SASEGT.

This clone was detected once. This chain uses TRBV10-3 with TRBJ1-4, with D perhaps TRBD1 (5 bases). V was shortened by 0 bases and J by 3 bases, with 11 bases between the two germline ends. Germline values: CDR1 ENHRY, CDR2 SYGVKD. The CDR3 spans 16 residues. The CDR3, as DNA: TGTGCCATCAGTGAGTCAGCGGGGCAGCCTAATGAAAAACTGTTTTTT. Amino acids: CAISESAGQPNEKLFF.

The chain couples TRBV4-3 to TRBJ1-2; weak D call: TRBD1 (5 bases). Deletions cut 6 bases from V and 7 bases from J, with 9 bases between. The germline V gene has CDR1 LGHNA and CDR2 YSLEER. There are 11 residues in the CDR3. CDR3 loop: CASRGRGGYTF. The CDR3, as DNA: TGCGCCAGCAGGGGGAGGGGTGGCTACACCTTC.

The chain recombines TRBV7-9 with TRBJ2-3, with TRBD2 matching over 11 bases. J lost 4 bases, V lost 0 bases, and 9 bases had no gene match. Germline values: CDR1 SEHNR, CDR2 FQNEAQ (reference sequence). This CDR3 is built from 18 residues. As DNA, the CDR3 is TGTGCCAGCAGCTTAGCGGGATTAGCGGGGGGGAGCGCAGATACGCAGTATTTT. It specifies CASSLAGLAGGSADTQYF.

This chain links TRBV11-2 with TRBJ2-6, with D perhaps TRBD2 (6 bases). The CDR3 consists of 15 residues. Trimming shortened V by 1 base and J by 4 bases, and 8 bases separated the two germline ends. Germline V CDR1 and CDR2: SGHAT, FQNNGV. The CDR3 region is CASSLAGLGANVLTF. As DNA, the CDR3 is TGTGCCAGCAGCTTAGCGGGACTCGGGGCCAACGTCCTGACTTTC.

The genes are TRBV30 and TRBJ1-1, with D perhaps matching TRBD1 (5 bases). Germline values: CDR1 GTSNPN, CDR2 SVGIG (reference sequence). Trimming shortened V by 3 bases and J by 1 base, and 9 bases separated the two germline ends. CDR3 size: 13 residues. CDR3 sequence: CAWRRDRNTEAFF. In DNA, the CDR3 is TGTGCCTGGAGGCGGGACCGGAACACTGAAGCTTTCTTT.

The CDR3, as DNA: TGTGCCAGCAGCTTAAAAGGGGCCGGGGAGCTGTTTTTT. Protein: CASSLKGAGELFF. V usage is TRBV7-9 and J usage is TRBJ2-2; possible D gene TRBD1, 5 bases. The CDR3 has 13 residues. V lost 2 bases to trimming and J lost 6 bases, with 7 bases between them. The germline gives CDR1 SEHNR, CDR2 FQNEAQ (reference sequence).

The V call is TRBV5-1, the J call TRBJ2-1, with TRBD2 identical over 7 bases. Trimming at V came to 0 bases and at J to 10 bases, leaving 10 bases not matched to a gene. Per the germline V gene, CDR1 is SGHRS and CDR2 is YFSETQ. The CDR3 is 15 amino acids. The CDR3 spells CASSLGGTTGEEQFF. CDR3 nucleotide sequence: TGCGCCAGCAGCTTGGGCGGGACTACAGGAGAAGAGCAGTTCTTC.

This clone was seen only a few times. This chain's CDR3 is CASSKPGGSSGNTIYF. Here the CDR3 DNA reads TGTGCCAGCAGCAAACCGGGAGGGAGCTCTGGAAACACCATATATTTT. V usage is TRBV21-1 and J usage is TRBJ1-3. TRBV21-1 is recorded as a pseudogene. The CDR3 covers 16 residues.

For the CDR3, the DNA is TGTGCCAGCAGCTTAGGTGGGAGCTCTGGAAACACCATATATTTT. Its protein product is CASSLGGSSGNTIYF. The rearrangement links TRBV7-2 to TRBJ1-3, with unresolved D. Germline values: CDR1 SGHTA, CDR2 FQGNSA. The CDR3 totals 15 residues. V gave up 1 base and J gave up 0 bases, with 7 bases separating them.

The V and J genes are TRBV2 and TRBJ2-2; 9 bases line up with TRBD2. CDR1 and CDR2 from the germline V gene are SNHLY and FYNNEI. V was clipped by 9 bases and J by 7 bases; unmatched bases: 9. This CDR3 contains 14 residues. CDR3: CARGGLAKSGELFF. CDR3 DNA sequence: TGTGCCAGGGGAGGACTAGCGAAGAGCGGGGAGCTGTTTTTT.

This rearrangement joins TRBV6-1 to TRBJ2-7; TRBD1 matches 8 bases. Germline loops: CDR1 MNHNS, CDR2 SASEGT. Trimming cost V 4 bases and J 7 bases; bases outside gene matches: 12. There are 15 residues in the CDR3. The DNA for the CDR3 is TGTGCCAGCAGTGGGCCTGGGACAGGTGTAAGGGAGCAGTACTTC. Protein product: CASSGPGTGVREQYF.

The gene calls are TRBV6-1 and TRBJ2-5, with TRBD1 matching over 10 bases. The CDR3 length is 14 residues. Germline V lookup: CDR1 MNHNS, CDR2 SASEGT. The J segment lost 1 base and the V segment lost 5 bases, leaving 1 base of the junction unmatched. Written as DNA, the CDR3 is TGTGCCAGCAGTCGGACAGGGGGCCAAGAGACCCAGTACTTC. Translation: CASSRTGGQETQYF.

This chain uses TRBV4-1 with TRBJ1-3; no clear D gene. Germline CDR1 and CDR2: MGHRA and YSYEKL. V was pared by 5 bases and J by 1 base, with 12 bases between. This CDR3 has 15 amino acids. CDR3 DNA sequence: TGCGCCAGCAGCTCAAGTCGGGGATCTGGAAACACCATATATTTT. Protein: CASSSSRGSGNTIYF.